What follows are 13 T cell receptor beta chains derived from one specimen sequenced in a study of CD8 T cells in ankylosing spondylitis. From the 5' RACE reads, TCRdb called clonotypes with MiXCR, one entry per CDR3 protein. The sample lists some 54,000 distinct CDR3 sequences, 6.5% to 9% occurring once. The sample taken for sequencing was blood, either unsorted or a sorted T cell fraction (not recorded which). These receptors were obtained from a female donor with ankylosing spondylitis or in good health (not recorded which).

Turning to this clonotype: A single base separates this from a much larger clone, so it may be a read error. The genes are TRBV9 and TRBJ2-5; D may be TRBD2 (6 bases). The CDR3 covers 14 residues. The germline gives CDR1 SGDLS, CDR2 YYNGEE. This CDR3 is CVSSSRFAGETQYF. For the CDR3, the DNA is TGTGTCAGCAGCTCCCGCTTCGCGGGGGAGACCCAGTACTTC. Full variable domain (rest looked up from reference TRBV9 and TRBJ2-5): DSGVTQTPKHLITATGQRVTLRCSPRSGDLSVYWYQQSLDQGLQFLIQYYNGEERAKGNILERFSAQQFPDLHSELNLSSLELGDSALYFCVSSSRFAGETQYFGPGTRLLVL.

This clonotype was observed at least ten times. The chain combines TRBV12-5 with TRBJ1-2, with D unclear. The CDR3 totals 13 residues. In germline, CDR1 is LGHNT, CDR2 FRNRAP. V was clipped by 6 bases and J by 1 base, with 9 bases between them. CDR3 nucleotide sequence: TGTGCTAGTGGGGATGACAATAACTATGGCTACACCTTC. Protein sequence: CASGDDNNYGYTF. The full variable domain, in which reference TRBV12-5 and TRBJ1-2 provide the parts outside the CDR3, is DARVTQTPRHKVTEMGQEVTMRCQPILGHNTVFWYRQTMMQGLELLAYFRNRAPLDDSGMPKDRFSAEMPDATLATLKIQPSEPRDSAVYFCASGDDNNYGYTFGSGTRLTVV.

CDR3 in DNA: TGTGCCAGCAGTTCCCCGGGACAGGGTAATGAAAAACTGTTTTTT. This encodes CASSSPGQGNEKLFF. The chain joins TRBV28 to TRBJ1-4, with 9 positions matching TRBD1. Germline lookup yields CDR1 MDHEN and CDR2 SYDVKM. After removal of 4 bases from V and 4 bases from J, the junction contained 4 bases not matched to a gene. CDR3 length equals 15 residues.

This clonotype was recorded at least ten times. V usage is TRBV12-3 or TRBV12-4 and J usage is TRBJ1-1; 7 bases fit TRBD1. This CDR3 contains 13 residues. The ends lost 5 bases at V and 5 bases at J; junction bases unmatched: 5. CDR3 region: CASSATRGTEAFF. Written as DNA, the CDR3 is TGTGCCAGCAGTGCTACCAGGGGGACTGAAGCTTTCTTT.

In this sample, this clonotype turned up many times. The CDR3 sequence: CASSLWDSYTEAFF. The CDR3 DNA reads TGCGCCAGCAGTCTATGGGACAGTTACACTGAAGCTTTCTTT. The chain recombines TRBV5-1 with TRBJ1-1; TRBD1 matches at 7 bases. This CDR3 is 14 amino acids long. Germline values: CDR1 SGHRS, CDR2 YFSETQ. Trimming at V came to 5 bases and at J to 3 bases, leaving 7 bases not matched to a gene. Together with reference TRBV5-1 and TRBJ1-1, the CDR3 gives the full variable domain: KAGVTQTPRYLIKTRGQQVTLSCSPISGHRSVSWYQQTPGQGLQFLFEYFSETQRNKGNFPGRFSGRQFSNSRSEMNVSTLELGDSALYLCASSLWDSYTEAFFGQGTRLTVV.

Ten or more counts support this clonotype. The chain uses TRBV19 and TRBJ1-2, with D tentatively TRBD1 (5 bases). V dropped 3 bases and J dropped 1 base, with 12 bases sitting between them. CDR3 length: 15 amino acids. The germline V gene encodes CDR1 LNHDA and CDR2 SQIVND (reference sequence). The CDR3 nucleotides read TGTGCCAGTAGTATCCGAATACAGGTTAACTATGGCTACACCTTC. Its protein product is CASSIRIQVNYGYTF. The full variable domain, its missing parts supplied by reference TRBV19 and TRBJ1-2, is DGGITQSPKYLFRKEGQNVTLSCEQNLNHDAMYWYRQDPGQGLRLIYYSQIVNDFQKGDIAEGYSVSREKKESFPLTVTSAQKNPTAFYLCASSIRIQVNYGYTFGSGTRLTVV.

This clonotype was recorded many times. The chain is built from TRBV7-2 and TRBJ1-1; no firm D call. Germline assignment: CDR1 SGHTA and CDR2 FQGNSA. The germline V and J ends were trimmed by 7 bases and 0 bases, with 9 bases remaining between them. This CDR3 comprises 13 residues. For the CDR3, the DNA is TGTGCCAGCACCGAGGGAATGAACACTGAAGCTTTCTTT. Translating gives CASTEGMNTEAFF.

The table lists this clonotype with many counts. A read error may account for a junction end that differs from germline. The chain couples TRBV5-6 to TRBJ2-7; the D is unclear. The CDR3 sequence is 14 residues long. Germline values: CDR1 SGHDT, CDR2 YYEEEE. CDR3 amino acids: CASNLRLTYYEQYF. CDR3 sequence (DNA): TGTGCCAGCAACTTGCGCTTAACCTACTACGAGCAGTACTTC.

This clonotype was observed many times. As DNA, the CDR3 is TGCAGCGCCATAGTTGAGACCACGGGGGAAGCTTTCTTT. It yields the protein CSAIVETTGEAFF. The V and J genes are TRBV29-1 and TRBJ1-1; D is unresolved. Trimming removed 7 bases at V and 8 bases at J, with 20 bases between. From germline, CDR1 is SQVTM and CDR2 ANQGSEA. CDR3 length: 13 amino acids. The entire variable domain, with the rest obtained from reference TRBV29-1 and TRBJ1-1, is as follows: SAVISQKPSRDICQRGTSLTIQCQVDSQVTMMFWYRQQPGQSLTLIATANQGSEATYESGFVIDKFPISRPNLTFSTLTVSNMSPEDSSIYLCSAIVETTGEAFFGQGTRLTVV.

This clonotype was counted many times. The rearrangement uses TRBV7-9 and TRBJ2-1; 8 bases map to TRBD1. Germline V gives CDR1 SEHNR, CDR2 FQNEAQ (reference sequence). The CDR3 consists of 14 residues. V shed 0 bases and J 13 bases; nucleotides not matched to a gene: 8. CDR3 DNA: TGTGCCAGCAGCTTAGCTCGCGACAGGGGTGAACAGTTCTTC. Translation: CASSLARDRGEQFF.

In its sample, this clonotype ranks as medium-sized. The chain combines TRBV12-3 or TRBV12-4 with TRBJ2-2; D unresolved. This CDR3 is built from 14 residues. V was shortened by 1 base and J by 8 bases, with 11 bases between the two germline ends. This CDR3 reads CASSLVTHLGELFF. DNA for the CDR3: TGTGCCAGCAGTTTAGTTACCCATTTGGGGGAGCTGTTTTTT.

This clonotype occurred many times. The chain employs TRBV5-5 and TRBJ2-3; possibly TRBD1 for D (5 bases). V lost 5 bases, J lost 2 bases, and 15 bases lay in between. The length of the CDR3 is 15 residues. Looked up from germline, CDR1 is SGHKS and CDR2 is YYEKEE (reference sequence). The chain's CDR3 is CASSGAQATTDTQYF. Written as DNA, the CDR3 is TGTGCCAGCAGTGGGGCACAGGCGACCACAGATACGCAGTATTTT. Full variable domain (outside the CDR3, taken from reference TRBV5-5 and TRBJ2-3): DAGVTQSPTHLIKTRGQQVTLRCSPISGHKSVSWYQQVLGQGPQFIFQYYEKEERGRGNFPDRFSARQFPNYSSELNVNALLLGDSALYLCASSGAQATTDTQYFGPGTRLTVL.

This clonotype has at least ten counts. The chain joins TRBV7-8 to TRBJ2-6, with D uncertain. Trimming took 0 bases from V and 4 from J, leaving 10 bases between them. From germline, CDR1 is SGHVS and CDR2 FQNEAQ. The CDR3 is 16 amino acids. The CDR3 sequence: CASSLADTTGANVLTF. The CDR3 DNA reads TGTGCCAGCAGCTTAGCTGACACAACCGGGGCCAACGTCCTGACTTTC.